This TCR beta chain was recovered during a study of cytomegalovirus exposure and HLA in healthy donors. Primers: 60 Vbeta forward and 13 Jbeta reverse. Sequenced by immunoSEQ multiplex PCR; TCRdb stores in-frame clones only, minus some. The sample consists of about 89,000 clones, approximately 77% of them appearing once. V gave up 5 bases and J gave up 3 bases, with 13 bases separating them. Germline V CDR1 and CDR2: MRHNA, SNTAGT. The CDR3 contains 14 residues. Sequencing was done on a sample of PBMCs. The sequence derives from a man aged 30 to 45 in good health and CMV-seronegative. The chain employs TRBV6-4 and TRBJ1-2; D gene uncertain. The CDR3 sequence: CASSPAATDYGYTF. Here the CDR3 DNA reads TGTGCCAGCAGTCCCGCGGCCACCGACTATGGCTACACCTTC.